This TCR beta chain was profiled in a study of cytomegalovirus exposure and HLA in healthy donors (dated by TCRdb to about 2017). With regard to the full study: In an earlier analysis of around 540 of the donors, 250 to 300 Gb of sequence data and some 100 million unique TCR beta sequences from 150 million to 200 million T cells were reported. Genome-wide SNP genotypes for about 60% of the 666 donors were used in a later genetic analysis, which treated that subset as a discovery cohort. An early release that covered about 600 HLA-typed donors contained approximately 320 gigabases of sequencing data and 70 million to 100 million unique TCR sequences. Using immunosequencing, the study profiled T cell repertoires from roughly 650 subjects and related those repertoires to cytomegalovirus serostatus. In an earlier analysis of about 590 of the donors, high-throughput TCR beta sequencing was used to judge whether each TCR beta V gene segment behaved as functional or pseudogenic. Alongside the repertoire data, information on donor age, sex, ethnicity and CMV serostatus was compiled. Roughly 5 DR-DQ haplotypes were handled as single units for association and clustering, since linkage in the cohort was strong. Of the approximately 400 genotyped donors, over 65% fell in the genetic ancestry cluster associated with self-reported Caucasian donors. All discovery cohort repertoires had been generated using a single sequencing platform. Typing coverage differed by locus: A, B, C, DRB1 and DQB1 were typed in roughly 620-640 donors, DQA1 in about 550, DPA1 in some 610, and DPB1 in approximately 450. The aim of the study was to test whether cataloging public T cell receptors could identify signatures of past pathogen exposure. Rather than drawing on any new phenotypic data, the later analysis identified candidate immune exposures from TCR beta sequences and the way those sequences occurred across donors. High-throughput TCR immunosequencing, statistical association of individual TCRs with disease status, and machine learning were combined to predict cytomegalovirus infection status. In a later analysis, previously published TCR beta repertoires from 600 to 850 donors were re-analyzed and high-resolution HLA genotyping was added so that TCR occurrence patterns could be studied. In addition to the first cohort of roughly 670 subjects, a separate validation cohort of under 150 different subjects was used. Class I and class II HLA loci were covered by the typing at four-digit resolution. Among about 390 genotyped donors of the cohort, an average of approximately 240,000 unique TCR beta nucleotide sequences were sequenced per donor, approximately 20% of them non-productive. Findings and caveats that apply to the study as a whole: Because HLA typing was missing for some donors at each locus, association tests included only the typed subset. The earlier analysis of some 540 of the donors excluded some 15 rarely observed V segments, including chromosome 9 orphons, because counts were too low. A later analysis found that HLA-associated TCR beta chains were more clonally expanded and had lower generation probabilities than equally common non-associated chains. The 87-base-pair reads could not distinguish some IMGT-functional V segments, including TRBV6-2 and TRBV6-3, so those segments were excluded. According to the authors, the approach could potentially be generalized to other disease states and immunological phenotypes. In a later genetic analysis, a missense DCLRE1C variant was associated with V-gene and J-gene trimming of TCR beta chains, and the association was replicated in an independent cohort. In an earlier analysis of some 640 of the donors, most TCR beta V segments were observed in productive rearrangements about 87% or about 30% of the time, broadly matching IMGT annotations. Several of the top co-occurrence clusters appeared to be linked to parvovirus B19, influenza, CMV and Epstein-Barr virus, according to a later analysis. A total of roughly 160 TCR beta chains were listed by the study as associated with cytomegalovirus. Specific HLA alleles were associated with 15,000 to 20,000 TCR beta sequences at a false discovery rate of 0.05 in a later analysis. Correlated functional status among segregating V segments might be attributable to linkage disequilibrium, but an unknown experimental factor could not be ruled out. Across donors, most TCR sequences were observed very rarely, whereas some public TCRs were present in many individuals. A later analysis found that TCR association rates varied across HLA loci, with DRB1 alleles showing the most associated TCRs and HLA-C alleles the fewest. The cohort was sequenced for TCR beta chains only, and without alpha or paired-chain data the features that could be detected were limited. A further reported finding was that TCR beta sequences accurately predicted the HLA-A and HLA-B alleles for most subjects in the first cohort. In vitro tests confirmed that a few of the cytomegalovirus-associated TCR beta chains recognize cytomegalovirus antigens. The only immune exposure information available for the cohort was CMV serostatus. According to a later analysis, most CMV-associated TCR beta chains appeared to be HLA-restricted, and the HLA associations seemed to be driven largely by CMV exposure. In a later genetic analysis, fewer N-insertions in productive TCRs were reported among donors in an Asian-associated ancestry cluster than the roughly 670-donor mean. Roughly uniform sequencing depth across donors was assumed in presence/absence analyses, although this assumption may not hold. A cluster of highly shared sequence variants was judged likely to be a technical artifact of the sequencing pipeline. The classifier was reported to diagnose cytomegalovirus status with high specificity and sensitivity in both the original and validation cohorts. When HLA alleles, especially DR and DQ, strongly co-occurred, attributing TCR associations to individual alleles was difficult.

The CDR3, from cysteine to phenylalanine, totals 15 residues. Only the CDR3 part of the read is kept: 45 bases, read in frame from the first base. CDR1 and CDR2, looked up from the germline V gene, are SGHDN and FVKESK. Unmatched junction bases come to 4, with V trimmed by 1 base and J by 3 bases. As concerns this clone: Its antigen remains unidentified. No base qualities exist here, and no much larger clone lies one base off it.

Library method: the immunoSEQ multiplex PCR assay. The multiplex PCR relied on a mix of 60 forward primers for TCR Vbeta segments and 13 reverse primers for TCR Jbeta segments. The CDR3 region of rearranged TCR beta genes was amplified from genomic DNA by a multiplex PCR assay. On the Illumina HiSeq System, the amplified TCR beta libraries were sequenced as 87-base-pair reads. From the authors' description of their analysis: In a later analysis, tens of millions of unique TCR beta chains were counted across the 650 to 750 repertoires, and about 10 million of these chains were shared by at least two donors. Raw reads were error-corrected and collapsed into unique sequences with a nearest-neighbor algorithm that merged closely related sequences to remove PCR and sequencing errors. CDR3 sequences were aligned to IMGT reference sequences to assign V, D and J gene segments. For a sequence to be retained, a match of at least six nucleotides was required to both a V gene segment and a J gene segment. Rearrangements were classified as productive when the CDR3 lacked stop codons and remained in frame with V and J, and all other rearrangements were classified as non-productive. Following IMGT convention, CDR3 was defined as the stretch from the second conserved V-encoded cysteine up to the conserved J-encoded phenylalanine. In an earlier analysis of roughly 580 of the donors, sequences lacking an unambiguous match to a single V gene segment were excluded. In an earlier analysis of several hundred of the donors, V segments were called functional above 56.7% productive rearrangements and were called segregating when the between-donor standard deviation exceeded 5%. A statistical classification framework was built for diagnosing cytomegalovirus status from the catalog of TCR beta chain sequences. In a later analysis, V and J genes were assigned by comparing TCR nucleotide sequences against IMGT/GENE-DB human TR gene sequences. Using the TCRdist pipeline, a later analysis assigned CDR3 sequences along with most-parsimonious VDJ recombination scenarios. In a later analysis, each TCR beta chain was defined by its CDR3 amino acid sequence together with its V-gene family, and reads without a unique V-gene family were excluded. To address suspected cross-contamination and a sequencing artifact, a later analysis removed approximately 600 highly shared, low-generation-probability nucleotide sequences. A later analysis calculated a clonal expansion index for each public chain from normalized within-repertoire ranks of inferred template counts. In a later analysis, generation probabilities were computed using a VDJ recombination model fitted to out-of-frame rearrangements, and the results were checked against IGoR. A later analysis scored TCR-TCR, TCR-HLA and TCR-CMV co-occurrence with hypergeometric tests, applying a repertoire-size bias correction to TCR pairs. In a later analysis, false discovery rates were estimated by permuting HLA or CMV assignments 20 times. In a later analysis, co-occurring TCRs were grouped using DBSCAN, and TCRdist sequence similarity was added for clustering within HLA-allele-positive subsets. For co-occurrence clustering, repertoires with fewer than 30,000 or more than 120,000 public chains were excluded, along with roughly 5 repertoires with anomalous nucleotide sharing. The table comes from immuneACCESS by way of TCRdb, which keeps in-frame sequences with V and J called. Part of the clones is missing from these tables; in studies checked, under half for an unresolved V gene and the rest for unknown reasons. From that table come the V and J calls and clone size; the DNA was used to work out D and trimming. The sample data list roughly 92,000 clones, and around 80% of these were observed just once. In total, the top ten clones hold about 34% of the sample.

The cohort was made up of hundreds of healthy bone marrow donors. All cohort members were sampled while nominally healthy, although unrecorded immune exposures were likely present. The donor was CMV seropositive and belonged to the group of more than 250 seropositive cohort members. Each donor provided a peripheral blood sample, and peripheral blood mononuclear cells were used for TCR beta sequencing. The Qiagen DNeasy Blood Extraction Kit was used to extract genomic DNA from the blood cell samples. The sample taken for sequencing was PBMCs. This receptor chain uses TRBV14 and TRBJ2-3; 7 central nucleotides agree with TRBD1. The source is a man aged 50 to 59 in good health and CMV-seropositive. CDR3 loop: CASSQARQGTDTQYF. Read as DNA, the sequence is TGTGCCAGCAGCCAAGCCCGACAGGGTACAGATACGCAGTATTTT.